The 32 T cell receptor beta chains below come from one sample, sequenced in a study of PD-1 blockade in classical Hodgkin lymphoma (dated by TCRdb to the early 2020s). The library was generated by the immunoSEQ multiplex PCR assay. TCRdb obtained this table from immuneACCESS and retained in-frame rearrangements with V and J assigned. These tables miss some clones; where compared with another copy, unresolved V genes account for less than half of the shortfall, and the remainder is unexplained. The sample table lists roughly 81,000 clones, 92% of them with a count of one. The top ten constitute less than 3% of the sample. Per the publication, the time point label means: cycle 2 day 1 (C2D1) of nivolumab. Every trial patient had relapsed following autologous stem cell transplantation, and prior brentuximab vedotin exposure was what differed among cohorts A, B and C. This specimen was peripheral blood mononuclear cells (PBMCs), taken before the second cycle of nivolumab. These receptors were collected from a human donor with classical Hodgkin lymphoma.

V and J are TRBV6-1 and TRBJ2-5, with D possibly matching TRBD1 (6 bases). The CDR3 consists of 17 residues. Germline V gene sequence: CDR1 MNHNS, CDR2 SASEGT. Trimming took off 3 bases at V and 7 bases at J, with 24 bases between the two ends. The CDR3 nucleotides read TGTGCCAGCAGTGAGGGGGTGATCTTGGGGGCGAAGGTGACCCAGTACTTC. Residues: CASSEGVILGAKVTQYF.

V usage is TRBV30 and J usage is TRBJ2-3; 9 bases agree with TRBD2. From germline, CDR1 is GTSNPN and CDR2 SVGIG (reference sequence). J was trimmed by 0 bases and V by 1 base; bases with no gene match: 11. The CDR3 is 18 residues long. DNA for the CDR3: TGTGCCTGGAGTGGCCTCTGGCGGGAGGGACCAAGCACAGATACGCAGTATTTT. This translates into CAWSGLWREGPSTDTQYF.

CDR3 sequence (DNA): TGCGCCAGCAGCTTTATCCGGGACAGGGAAGAGACCCAGTACTTC. Its protein product is CASSFIRDREETQYF. The chain is built from TRBV5-1 and TRBJ2-5, with 9 bases lining up with TRBD1. The V segment lost 2 bases and the J segment 3 bases; nucleotides outside the gene matches: 5. The CDR3 loop spans 15 amino acids. CDR1 and CDR2 (germline): SGHRS, YFSETQ.

The DNA of the CDR3 is TGTGCCAGCAGCTTAGACGGGAGGGCTCGGGAGCAGTACTTC. It specifies CASSLDGRAREQYF. The gene calls are TRBV7-9 and TRBJ2-7; 8 bases align to TRBD2. CDR1 is SEHNR, CDR2 FQNEAQ, per germline (reference sequence). Trimming took 1 base from V and 7 from J; bases not matched to a gene: 6. The CDR3 runs to 14 residues.

This clone has a single count. The J gene is TRBJ1-1, the V gene TRBV29-1; D perhaps matches TRBD1 (6 bases). The CDR3 consists of 12 residues. Germline assignment: CDR1 SQVTM and CDR2 ANQGSEA. Trimming took 3 bases from V and 9 from J, leaving 14 bases between them. CDR3 DNA sequence: TGCAGCGTTGATTTGGGGGCCGCTAAAGCTTTCTTT. It yields the protein CSVDLGAAKAFF.

The gene calls are TRBV12-5 and TRBJ1-1, with D unclear. The CDR3 sequence is 16 residues long. V lost 3 bases and J 0 bases, leaving 14 bases between the germline ends. Germline CDR1 is LGHNT and CDR2 is FRNRAP. The CDR3 sequence is CASGFWPAALNTEAFF. The CDR3 region has the DNA TGTGCTAGTGGTTTCTGGCCCGCGGCATTGAACACTGAAGCTTTCTTT.

The gene calls are TRBV5-4 and TRBJ2-1; 8 bases agree with TRBD2. This CDR3 comprises 15 residues. V dropped 4 bases and J dropped 4; count of bases not matched to a gene: 7. Germline CDR1 SGHNT, CDR2 YYREEE (reference sequence). The CDR3 sequence: CASSTQREQYNEQFF. In nucleotides, the CDR3 is TGTGCCAGCAGCACCCAGCGGGAGCAATACAATGAGCAGTTCTTC.

The chain links TRBV28 to TRBJ2-7; D remains unclear. Trimming took 7 bases from V and 0 from J, leaving 16 bases between them. This CDR3 is built from 15 residues. In germline, CDR1 is MDHEN, CDR2 SYDVKM. The CDR3 region is CASTIGSTPSYEQYF. CDR3 bases: TGTGCCAGCACCATCGGCAGTACACCCTCCTACGAGCAGTACTTC.

This clone has only a few counts. V is TRBV9 and J is TRBJ2-2; no reliable D call. Per the germline V gene, CDR1 is SGDLS and CDR2 is YYNGEE. V was cut by 0 bases and J by 5 bases, with 5 bases left in between. The CDR3 consists of 13 residues. This chain's CDR3 is CASSVVETGELFF. CDR3 bases: TGTGCCAGCAGCGTAGTCGAGACCGGGGAGCTGTTTTTT. Full variable domain (rest looked up from reference TRBV9 and TRBJ2-2): DSGVTQTPKHLITATGQRVTLRCSPRSGDLSVYWYQQSLDQGLQFLIQYYNGEERAKGNILERFSAQQFPDLHSELNLSSLELGDSALYFCASSVVETGELFFGEGSRLTVL.

This chain joins TRBV28 and TRBJ1-2; TRBD1 aligns across 7 bases. V trimming: 5 bases; J trimming: 8 bases; junction bases outside the gene matches: 14. This CDR3 spans 15 amino acids. Per germline, CDR1 MDHEN and CDR2 SYDVKM. In DNA, the CDR3 is TGTGCCAGCAGTAAAACCCGACAGGGACTAGGGGGCTACACCTTC. Its protein product is CASSKTRQGLGGYTF.

This chain links TRBV10-2 with TRBJ2-7; tentatively, D is TRBD2 (5 bases). The V end lost 4 bases, the J end lost 1 base, and 8 bases lay between the germline ends. The CDR3 totals 13 residues. Germline CDR1 is WSHSY and CDR2 is SAAADI. The DNA of the CDR3 is TGCGCCAGCAGTGTCACGGGGTCCTACGAGCAGTACTTC. Amino acid sequence: CASSVTGSYEQYF.

The chain uses TRBV18 and TRBJ1-2, with a weak D call TRBD1 (5 bases). Germline loops: CDR1 KGHSH, CDR2 LQKENI. The CDR3 contains 15 residues. V gave up 6 bases and J gave up 4 bases, with 18 bases separating them. CDR3 region: CASSPNAQESYGYTF. The CDR3 DNA reads as TGTGCCAGCTCCCCAAATGCACAGGAATCCTATGGCTACACCTTC.

The rearrangement links TRBV27 to TRBJ1-5, with no clear D. Per the germline V gene, CDR1 is MNHEY and CDR2 is SMNVEV (reference sequence). V gave up 2 bases and J gave up 0 bases, with 5 bases separating them. This CDR3 has 14 residues. The CDR3 loop is CASSLGYSNQPQHF. CDR3 DNA sequence: TGTGCCAGCAGTTTAGGATATAGCAATCAGCCCCAGCATTTT.

The sample holds a few counts of this clone. The chain carries TRBV21-1 and TRBJ2-3; the listed D gene, TRBD2, was not tested against the DNA. TRBV21-1 is annotated as a pseudogene. This CDR3 has 17 residues. The CDR3 protein is CASSKGKVAALTDTQYF. The CDR3 DNA follows: TGTGCCAGCAGCAAGGGTAAGGTAGCGGCCCTCACAGATACGCAGTATTTT.

The genes are TRBV5-1 and TRBJ1-1; a weak D match, TRBD1 (6 bases). Trimming took off 5 bases at V and 1 base at J, with 12 bases between the two ends. This CDR3 is 14 amino acids long. Germline assignment: CDR1 SGHRS and CDR2 YFSETQ. The DNA for the CDR3 is TGCGCCAGCAGAAAACAGGGCCGGAACACTGAAGCTTTCTTT. Encoded protein: CASRKQGRNTEAFF.

In this sample, this clone turned up once. The gene calls are TRBV5-1 and TRBJ1-3; D is undetermined. The germline gives CDR1 SGHRS, CDR2 YFSETQ. V gave up 3 bases and J gave up 4 bases, with 17 bases separating them. CDR3 length: 16 amino acids. CDR3 nucleotide sequence: TGCGCCAGCAGCTGGGGATTTGGGTCTAGCGGAAACACCATATATTTT. It is translated as CASSWGFGSSGNTIYF. The entire variable domain, with the rest obtained from reference TRBV5-1 and TRBJ1-3, is as follows: KAGVTQTPRYLIKTRGQQVTLSCSPISGHRSVSWYQQTPGQGLQFLFEYFSETQRNKGNFPGRFSGRQFSNSRSEMNVSTLELGDSALYLCASSWGFGSSGNTIYFGEGSWLTVV.

J is TRBJ1-2 and V is TRBV28; no firm D call. V lost 5 bases and J 8 bases, leaving 15 bases between the germline ends. CDR3 length equals 13 residues. Germline V lookup: CDR1 MDHEN, CDR2 SYDVKM. The CDR3 sequence is CASSVTSRGGYTF. CDR3 in DNA: TGTGCCAGCAGTGTAACCAGCCGAGGAGGCTACACCTTC.

This clone turned up a few times. The gene calls are TRBV19 and TRBJ2-2; weak D call: TRBD2 (5 bases). Germline CDR1 LNHDA, CDR2 SQIVND (reference sequence). Trimming stripped 7 bases from V and 6 bases from J, with 6 bases between. This CDR3 spans 11 amino acids. The CDR3: CASKRAGELFF. CDR3 sequence (DNA): TGTGCCAGTAAGAGGGCCGGGGAGCTGTTTTTT.

V usage is TRBV6-1 and J usage is TRBJ1-3; no definite D call. This CDR3 is built from 15 residues. Looked up from germline, CDR1 is MNHNS and CDR2 is SASEGT. V lost 4 bases and J lost 0, with 10 bases in between. The CDR3 nucleotides are TGTGCCAGCAGTGGTCTCCCCAACTCTGGAAACACCATATATTTT. Encoded protein: CASSGLPNSGNTIYF.

The genes are TRBV25-1 and TRBJ1-5; D unclear. The germline gives CDR1 MGHDK, CDR2 SYGVNS. V lost 3 bases to trimming and J lost 1 base, with 7 bases between them. The CDR3 has 14 amino acids. This CDR3 reads CASSDQKSNQPQHF. DNA for the CDR3: TGTGCCAGCAGTGATCAGAAGAGCAATCAGCCCCAGCATTTT.

The chain recombines TRBV28 with TRBJ1-5, with a weak D call TRBD1 (6 bases). The germline CDR1 and CDR2 sequences are MDHEN and SYDVKM. This CDR3 is 17 amino acids long. V lost 5 bases to trimming and J lost 0 bases, with 17 bases between them. The CDR3 spells CASSTDWGGHSNQPQHF. The CDR3 DNA follows: TGTGCCAGCAGTACCGATTGGGGGGGCCATAGCAATCAGCCCCAGCATTTT.

The rearrangement links TRBV27 to TRBJ2-7, with TRBD2 matching over 9 bases. Per germline, CDR1 MNHEY and CDR2 SMNVEV (reference sequence). The ends lost 3 bases at V and 5 bases at J; junction bases unmatched: 14. CDR3 length equals 17 residues. CDR3 amino acids: CASSFGAASGTEHEQYF. The CDR3 coding sequence is TGTGCCAGCAGTTTTGGGGCGGCTAGCGGGACCGAGCACGAGCAGTACTTC.

The chain has TRBV27 and TRBJ2-1, with 12 positions matching TRBD2. The CDR3 spans 16 residues. Germline CDR1 MNHEY, CDR2 SMNVEV (reference sequence). V dropped 5 bases and J dropped 7; count of bases not matched to a gene: 9. Here the CDR3 DNA reads TGTGCCAGCAGTGTGACTAGCGGGAGCTTAGGGAATGAGCAGTTCTTC. Its protein product is CASSVTSGSLGNEQFF.

This clone appeared a single time. The chain has TRBV10-2 and TRBJ2-5; TRBD1 aligns across 12 bases. The germline gives CDR1 WSHSY, CDR2 SAAADI. This CDR3 has 15 amino acids. V dropped 5 bases and J dropped 4; count of bases not matched to a gene: 5. CDR3 amino acids: CASSSGTGGPETQYF. The DNA for the CDR3 is TGCGCCAGCAGTTCCGGGACAGGGGGCCCAGAGACCCAGTACTTC.

J is TRBJ2-2 and V is TRBV6-6; D could derive from TRBD1 or TRBD2 (6 bases each). Trimming removed 6 bases at V and 0 bases at J, with 11 bases between. This CDR3 spans 15 amino acids. Germline loops: CDR1 MNHNY, CDR2 SVGAGI (reference sequence). This chain's CDR3 is CASSRGLANTGELFF. DNA of the CDR3: TGTGCCAGCAGCAGGGGACTGGCGAACACCGGGGAGCTGTTTTTT.

This chain links TRBV9 with TRBJ1-2; D is unclear. This CDR3 spans 10 amino acids. Germline CDR1 and CDR2: SGDLS and YYNGEE. Trimming stripped 3 bases from V and 10 bases from J, with 7 bases between. CDR3 nucleotides: TGTGCCAGCAGCGGTAGGATCTACACCTTC. Protein sequence: CASSGRIYTF.

This sequence joins TRBV11-1 and TRBJ2-3, with TRBD1 matching over 8 bases. This CDR3 has 14 residues. The V and J ends lost 4 bases and 3 bases, in that order; junction bases with no gene match: 3. Germline values: CDR1 SGHAT, CDR2 FQDESV (reference sequence). CDR3 sequence: CASSSRGLTDTQYF. The CDR3 nucleotides are TGTGCCAGCAGCTCCAGGGGGCTGACAGATACGCAGTATTTT.

This clone has more than one count but fewer than ten. J is TRBJ2-1 and V is TRBV4-1, with TRBD2 as a possible D gene (5 bases). V was shortened by 4 bases and J by 4 bases, with 23 bases between the two germline ends. CDR1 and CDR2 (germline): MGHRA, YSYEKL. This CDR3 spans 18 amino acids. CDR3 bases: TGCGCCAGCAGCCCCACCGTAATCCCAGCGGTCCCGTACAATGAGCAGTTCTTC. It specifies CASSPTVIPAVPYNEQFF.

The J gene is TRBJ1-2, the V gene TRBV5-4; D uncertain. CDR3 length equals 13 residues. Trimming left V 7 bases short and J 2 bases short, with 12 bases between. CDR1 is SGHNT and CDR2 is YYREEE in the germline V gene (reference sequence). This CDR3 reads CASGSPMNYGYTF. In DNA, the CDR3 is TGTGCCAGCGGCAGTCCTATGAACTATGGCTACACCTTC.

This chain connects TRBV11-2 to TRBJ1-5, with 8 bases aligning to TRBD1. The trim removed 5 bases at V and 6 bases at J, leaving 12 bases unmatched. The germline CDR1 and CDR2 sequences are SGHAT and FQNNGV. The CDR3 runs to 16 residues. CDR3 sequence reads: CASSPSPDRGPQPQHF. The CDR3 DNA follows: TGTGCCAGCAGCCCGTCCCCCGACAGGGGCCCTCAGCCCCAGCATTTT.

The gene calls are TRBV5-1 and TRBJ2-3, with no clear D. With 8 bases removed from V and 0 bases from J, the gap between germline ends came to 13 bases. Germline CDR1 and CDR2: SGHRS and YFSETQ. The CDR3 runs 14 residues. The CDR3, as DNA: TGCGCCAGTTCCCTCGGACGGAGCACAGATACGCAGTATTTT. This encodes CASSLGRSTDTQYF.

The J gene is TRBJ1-3, the V gene TRBV2; no clear D gene. This CDR3 comprises 11 residues. V was pared by 9 bases and J by 1 base, with 4 bases between. Germline-derived CDR1 and CDR2 are SNHLY and FYNNEI. CDR3 in amino acids: CASVSGNTIYF. CDR3 nucleotides: TGTGCCAGTGTATCTGGAAACACCATATATTTT.